This T cell receptor (beta chain) appears in the sequencing data of a study of T cells in Graves' hyperthyroidism and ophthalmopathy. Study-level points and caveats: Most clonotypes expanded in the thyroid (above 0.001) were also present in blood.

This clonotype was recorded at least ten times. Antigen unknown. The study excluded patients with uncontrolled infection, other autoimmune disease, pregnancy or lactation. Template material for amplifying TCR beta CDR3 regions consisted of RNA transcripts. During a first-round RT-PCR of the TCR CDR3, the HTBI primer set was used. Each CDR3 protein gets one entry after TCRdb re-called the multiplex PCR reads with MiXCR. Of more than 650,000 distinct CDR3 sequences in the sample, 14% were seen once. Sequences were obtained from blood. The receptor was isolated from a woman younger than 30 with Graves' hyperthyroidism.

As DNA, the CDR3 is TGTGCCAGCAGTCCGACAGGGCGCTTGTGGGAACAGGGCAATCAGCCCCAGCATTTT. Its translation: CASSPTGRLWEQGNQPQHF. The chain recombines TRBV28 with TRBJ1-5; 7 nucleotides match TRBD1. V lost 5 bases to trimming and J lost 2 bases; unmatched junction nucleotides: 18. Looked up from germline, CDR1 is MDHEN and CDR2 is SYDVKM. The CDR3 is 19 residues long.